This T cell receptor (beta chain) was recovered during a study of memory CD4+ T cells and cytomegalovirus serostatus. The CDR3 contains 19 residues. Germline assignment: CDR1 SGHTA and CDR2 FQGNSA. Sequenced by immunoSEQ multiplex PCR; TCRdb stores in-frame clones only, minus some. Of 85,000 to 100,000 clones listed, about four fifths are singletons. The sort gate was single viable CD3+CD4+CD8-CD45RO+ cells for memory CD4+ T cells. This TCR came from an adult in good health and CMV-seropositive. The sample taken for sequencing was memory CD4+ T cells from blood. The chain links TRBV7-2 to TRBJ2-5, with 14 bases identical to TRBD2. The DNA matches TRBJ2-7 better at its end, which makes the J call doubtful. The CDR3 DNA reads TGTGCCAGCAGCTTCGGGACTAGCGGGAGAAGGAGGGGCACCTACGAGCAGTACTTC. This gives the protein CASSFGTSGRRRGTYEQYF.